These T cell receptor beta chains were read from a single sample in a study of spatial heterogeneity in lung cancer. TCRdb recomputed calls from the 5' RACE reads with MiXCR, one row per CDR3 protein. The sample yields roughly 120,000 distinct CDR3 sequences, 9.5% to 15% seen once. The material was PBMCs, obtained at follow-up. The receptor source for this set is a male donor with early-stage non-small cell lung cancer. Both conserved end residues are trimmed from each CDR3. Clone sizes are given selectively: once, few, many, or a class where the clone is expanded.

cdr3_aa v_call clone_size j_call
ASSQYGGEQF TRBV14 . TRBJ2-1
ASSQGSLAI TRBV14 many TRBJ2-7
AISAPPGTGGSLLTGWELF TRBV10-3 many TRBJ2-2
ASSAGQGPYEQY TRBV9 many TRBJ2-7
ASSYRTDNGYT TRBV6-2/TRBV6-3 . TRBJ1-2
ASSEWAGAQETQY TRBV25-1 . TRBJ2-5
ASSEAAEALSGNTIY TRBV6-1 . TRBJ1-3
ASSYRQIRFEKLF TRBV6-2/TRBV6-3 . TRBJ1-4
MVGQSHYNEQF TRBV29-1 many TRBJ2-1
ASSPGLLHNEQF TRBV19 few TRBJ2-1
ASSPPSRVGADTQY TRBV18 . TRBJ2-3
ASRRGQRTYEAF TRBV6-5 few TRBJ1-1
ATSTEGQAIGEQF TRBV15 . TRBJ2-1
ASSRTVVQF TRBV4-1 many TRBJ2-1
ASSLGTGGRSNQPQH TRBV5-6 . TRBJ1-5